This T cell receptor (beta chain) comes out of a study of cytomegalovirus exposure and HLA in healthy donors (dated by TCRdb to 2016 to 2017). Notes on the research overall: A later analysis indicated that the roughly 120 validation repertoires were generated on the platform also employed for the 650 to 850 repertoires of the first cohort. The study aimed to test whether signatures of past pathogen exposure could be identified by cataloging public T cell receptors. Along with the approximately 700-subject first cohort, a separate validation cohort of roughly 110 different subjects was used. To predict cytomegalovirus infection status, the study brought together high-throughput TCR immunosequencing, statistical association of individual TCRs with disease status, and machine learning. Study-wide findings and limitations: In both the original and validation cohorts, the classifier was reported to diagnose cytomegalovirus status with high specificity and sensitivity. The validation cohort had no HLA typing available for a later analysis, so co-occurrence within that cohort was assessed over all 120 repertoires. The study listed 164 TCR beta chains as associated with cytomegalovirus. In a later analysis, TCRs clustered in the first cohort were found to also tend to co-occur in the roughly 130 validation repertoires, with 94% of cluster scores above 0. According to the authors, the approach could potentially be generalized to other disease states and immunological phenotypes. In vitro tests confirmed that a few of the cytomegalovirus-associated TCR beta chains recognize cytomegalovirus antigens. While some public TCRs were present in many individuals, most TCR sequences turned up only very rarely across donors.

As for this clone: The specificity of this receptor is unknown. No base qualities exist here, and no much larger clone lies one base off it.

Libraries came from the immunoSEQ multiplex PCR assay. As for the original processing: A statistical classification framework was developed to diagnose cytomegalovirus status using the catalog of TCR beta chain sequences. Sourced from immuneACCESS, this table was stored by TCRdb with only in-frame sequences that have V and J called. A share of the clones is absent; for the studies checked, an unresolved V gene accounts for under half, and the remainder has no known explanation. That table is the source of V, J and clone size, and D and trimming were worked out from the DNA. This sample has about 160,000 clones in its table, and roughly 96% of those were observed once. The leading ten clones occupy roughly 0.83% of the sample. CDR1 and CDR2 are read off the germline V gene (reference sequence) as SGHAT and FQDESV. The CDR3 contains 16 residues, cysteine and phenylalanine counted. Only CDR3 DNA is held: 48 bases, read in frame from base 1. Trimming accounts for 5 bases at V and 5 bases at J, while the number of junction bases matched to no gene is 9.

The donors belonged to the validation cohort of around 120 subjects, which was separate from the roughly 700-subject first cohort. The sample was PBMCs. The rearranged chain carries TRBV11-1 and TRBJ2-2, with 9 bases in between that match TRBD1. This TCR came from a woman younger than 35 in good health and CMV-seronegative. The CDR3 here reads CASSPTGGERTGELFF. The bases are TGTGCCAGCAGCCCAACAGGGGGCGAACGTACCGGGGAGCTGTTTTTT.